This T cell receptor (beta chain) was recovered during a study of blood T cell repertoires in COVID-19. Study-wide background: Sources were T cells, B-cell-depleted T cells, or PBMCs; the material itself was cDNA or gDNA.

Looked up from germline, CDR1 is SGHRS and CDR2 is YFSETQ. With 2 bases removed from V and 3 bases from J, the gap between germline ends came to 8 bases. The length of the CDR3 is 13 residues. The data were produced by immunoSEQ multiplex PCR, yet TCRdb's version contains in-frame clones alone and is incomplete. The top ten hold roughly 9.8% of the sample, which has around 11,000 clones, over 70% seen once. This sequence originates from a human donor in a cohort sampled during active COVID-19. The sequenced sample was peripheral blood. The chain joins TRBV5-1 to TRBJ2-5; D is possibly TRBD2 (6 bases). As DNA, the CDR3 is TGCGCCAGCAGCTTCCCGGGGGAAGAGACCCAGTACTTC. Its translation: CASSFPGEETQYF.